The 3 T cell receptor beta chains listed next were all sequenced from one sample in a study of CD8 T cells in ankylosing spondylitis. TCRdb re-called the 5' RACE reads with MiXCR, one entry per CDR3 protein. In the table there are 200,000 to 250,000 distinct CDR3 sequences, roughly 25% of which are singletons. Source material: blood, either unsorted or a sorted T cell fraction (not recorded which). The receptor source for this set is a male donor with ankylosing spondylitis or in good health (not recorded which).

This clonotype has at least ten counts. V usage is TRBV5-1 and J usage is TRBJ2-7; maybe TRBD2 (5 bases). The CDR3 is 14 residues long. Germline assignment: CDR1 SGHRS and CDR2 YFSETQ. Deletions cut 0 bases from V and 2 bases from J, with 9 bases between. The CDR3 coding sequence is TGCGCCAGCAGCTTGGATGCGGGTCCCTACGAGCAGTACTTC. Its protein product is CASSLDAGPYEQYF.

CDR3 in DNA: TGTGCCAGCAGCTACCAGCTCGGGCAGGAGACCCAGTACTTC. Amino acid sequence: CASSYQLGQETQYF. The V gene is TRBV7-2, the J gene TRBJ2-5; D unresolved. CDR1 and CDR2 from the germline V gene are SGHTA and FQGNSA. Trimming cost V 4 bases and J 5 bases, with 14 bases left between them. The CDR3 is 14 residues long.

This clonotype was seen ten or more times. This chain uses TRBV7-8 with TRBJ2-7; D not certain. The CDR3 covers 12 residues. Germline values: CDR1 SGHVS, CDR2 FQNEAQ. V was pared by 7 bases and J by 6 bases, with 13 bases between. The CDR3 region is CASTRAWGEQYF. The CDR3 DNA is TGTGCCAGCACTCGGGCTTGGGGCGAGCAGTACTTC.